This entry lists 13 T cell receptor beta chains sequenced from one sample in a study of T cells after posttransplantation cyclophosphamide. Assay: immunoSEQ multiplex PCR; the TCRdb copy retains only in-frame clones and omits some. The data hold tens of thousands of clones, with 93% observed a single time. Sequencing was performed on PBMCs. The receptors were gathered from a woman aged 30 to 39 in good health and a related stem cell transplant donor.

The rearrangement links TRBV7-2 to TRBJ2-5; D might be TRBD2 (5 bases). Trimming removed 1 base at V and 5 bases at J, with 11 bases between. Germline V gene data show CDR1 as SGHTA and CDR2 as FQGNSA. The length of the CDR3 is 14 residues. For the CDR3, the DNA is TGTGCCAGCAGCTTAGTGATTGGCGGGGAGACCCAGTACTTC. It translates to CASSLVIGGETQYF.

The chain has TRBV7-8 and TRBJ2-5; 8 bases align to TRBD1. This CDR3 contains 15 residues. Germline V gene sequence: CDR1 SGHVS, CDR2 FQNEAQ. Trimming at V came to 5 bases and at J to 5 bases, leaving 10 bases not matched to a gene. The CDR3 spells CASSPRQGPSETQYF. Here the CDR3 DNA reads TGTGCCAGCAGCCCCAGACAGGGGCCAAGTGAGACCCAGTACTTC. The full variable domain, in which reference TRBV7-8 and TRBJ2-5 provide the parts outside the CDR3, is GAGVSQSPRYKVAKRGQDVALRCDPISGHVSLFWYQQALGQGPEFLTYFQNEAQLDKSGLPSDRFFAERPEGSVSTLKIQRTQQEDSAVYLCASSPRQGPSETQYFGPGTRLLVL.

The chain uses TRBV7-9 and TRBJ1-2; D not resolved. The V gene lost 7 bases and the J gene lost 3 bases, with 15 bases spanning the gap. The CDR3 runs to 14 residues. Germline CDR1 is SEHNR and CDR2 is FQNEAQ (reference sequence). The CDR3 sequence: CASNDQKRDYGYTF. The CDR3 region has the DNA TGTGCCAGCAACGACCAAAAGCGGGACTATGGCTACACCTTC.

This chain uses TRBV14 with TRBJ1-2; D is unresolved. Per germline, CDR1 SGHDN and CDR2 FVKESK. Between the trimmed V and J ends, which lost 1 base and 8 bases, there was a span of 14 bases. CDR3 length: 14 residues. The CDR3, as DNA: TGTGCCAGCAGCCAAGGCCAGGTTATGAAGGGCTACACCTTC. Its protein is CASSQGQVMKGYTF.

The chain joins TRBV5-4 to TRBJ2-5, with TRBD2 identical over 8 bases. The germline gives CDR1 SGHNT, CDR2 YYREEE (reference sequence). This CDR3 is 17 amino acids long. J gave up 4 bases and V 0 bases, and 11 bases lay outside the gene matches. In DNA, the CDR3 is TGTGCCAGCAGCTTGGGGGTCAGCGGGGGAAAAGGAGAGACCCAGTACTTC. This sequence encodes CASSLGVSGGKGETQYF.

The CDR3 DNA reads TGTGCCAGCAGCCCCCGAAGGAACACTGAAGCTTTCTTT. Translating gives CASSPRRNTEAFF. V usage is TRBV11-2 and J usage is TRBJ1-1, with D unclear. The V and J ends lost 5 bases and 1 base respectively, with 8 bases between them. The CDR3 loop spans 13 amino acids. CDR1 is SGHAT and CDR2 is FQNNGV in the germline V gene.

The rearrangement links TRBV2 to TRBJ1-5; no firm D call. The germline V and J ends were trimmed by 2 bases and 2 bases, with 22 bases remaining between them. Germline V gene lookup returns CDR1 SNHLY and CDR2 FYNNEI. CDR3 length: 19 amino acids. CDR3 protein: CASSESNVLRPGRNQPQHF. In DNA form, the CDR3 reads TGTGCCAGCAGTGAATCGAACGTCTTACGGCCCGGGCGCAATCAGCCCCAGCATTTT.

The V and J genes are TRBV5-4 and TRBJ1-1; D may be TRBD1 (5 bases). The CDR3 covers 14 residues. V was cut by 3 bases and J by 2 bases, with 11 bases left in between. Germline V gene sequence: CDR1 SGHNT, CDR2 YYREEE (reference sequence). The CDR3 spells CASSSRDGNTEAFF. The CDR3 DNA is TGTGCCAGCAGCTCGCGGGACGGAAACACTGAAGCTTTCTTT.

This chain links TRBV19 with TRBJ2-1; the D call may be TRBD1 or TRBD2 (6 bases each). The CDR3 has 14 residues. CDR1 LNHDA and CDR2 SQIVND come from the germline V gene (reference sequence). The V end was cut by 3 bases, the J end by 8 bases, with 14 bases between. For the CDR3, the DNA is TGTGCCAGTAGTATTCGGGAAGGGGGGCATGAGCAGTTCTTC. Amino acids: CASSIREGGHEQFF.

About this clone itself: Other nucleotide sequences from this sample produce the same CDR3. The V call is TRBV18, the J call TRBJ2-5, with 7 bases that match TRBD1. The J segment lost 2 bases and the V segment lost 4 bases, leaving 1 base of the junction unmatched. The CDR3 is 13 residues long. CDR1 and CDR2 (germline): KGHSH, LQKENI. CDR3 nucleotides: TGTGCCAGCTCACGGGACAGACAAGAGACCCAGTACTTC. It yields the protein CASSRDRQETQYF.

The chain couples TRBV27 to TRBJ2-5; TRBD2 agrees at 10 bases. Germline V gene sequence: CDR1 MNHEY, CDR2 SMNVEV (reference sequence). The V segment lost 5 bases and the J segment 6 bases; nucleotides outside the gene matches: 6. This CDR3 is built from 14 residues. In nucleotides, the CDR3 is TGTGCCAGCAGTGTTACTAGCGGGGTAAAGACCCAGTACTTC. It is translated as CASSVTSGVKTQYF.

The chain carries TRBV18 and TRBJ2-1; TRBD2 matches at 8 bases. This CDR3 is built from 14 residues. V dropped 5 bases and J dropped 5; count of bases not matched to a gene: 5. Germline assignment: CDR1 KGHSH and CDR2 LQKENI. The CDR3 spells CASSAGGLNNEQFF. In nucleotides, the CDR3 is TGTGCCAGCTCAGCGGGGGGCTTGAACAATGAGCAGTTCTTC.

This chain links TRBV10-1 with TRBJ2-7; D not resolved. Per germline, CDR1 WNHNN and CDR2 SYGVQD (reference sequence). Trimming stripped 6 bases from V and 2 bases from J, with 8 bases between. The CDR3 is 12 amino acids. This CDR3 reads CASSDEAYEQYF. The CDR3 DNA sequence: TGCGCCAGCAGCGACGAGGCCTACGAGCAGTACTTC.